These 24 T cell receptor beta chains were all obtained from the same sample, sequenced in a study of identical twins. TCRdb independently ran MiXCR on the 5' RACE reads; one entry per CDR3 protein. The table records under 900,000 distinct CDR3 sequences, around 12% of them present only once. These data also featured in a second study, about yellow fever vaccine responses in identical twins.

Sequences were obtained from PBMCs. These receptors all come from a woman aged 18-29 years in good health.

This clonotype was found a few times. The chain uses TRBV5-1 and TRBJ2-6; D is uncertain. Germline V gene lookup returns CDR1 SGHRS and CDR2 YFSETQ. This CDR3 has 16 amino acids. Trimming removed 4 bases at V and 0 bases at J, with 11 bases between. Here the CDR3 reads CASSLGPYSGANVLTF. For the CDR3, the DNA is TGCGCCAGCAGCCTCGGGCCTTACTCTGGGGCCAACGTCCTGACTTTC.

The J gene is TRBJ2-6, the V gene TRBV27; 8 bases fit TRBD2. Germline lookup yields CDR1 MNHEY and CDR2 SMNVEV (reference sequence). Unmatched junction bases numbered 4, after V lost 1 base and J lost 2 bases. CDR3 length: 17 residues. The CDR3 DNA reads as TGTGCCAGCAGTTTATGGGGCGGGGGGCCTGGGGCCAACGTCCTGACTTTC. Its translation is CASSLWGGGPGANVLTF.

The V call is TRBV12-3 or TRBV12-4, the J call TRBJ1-5; the match to TRBD1 covers 8 bases. J was trimmed by 6 bases and V by 3 bases; bases with no gene match: 4. This CDR3 has 14 amino acids. The CDR3 loop is CASSFRQGTQPQHF. The CDR3 coding sequence is TGTGCCAGCAGTTTTCGACAGGGGACTCAGCCCCAGCATTTT.

The rearrangement joins TRBV15 to TRBJ2-1; TRBD1 matches at 10 bases. Trimming removed 5 bases from V and 5 bases from J; junction bases left unmatched: 9. The CDR3 has 16 amino acids. The germline CDR1 and CDR2 sequences are LNHNV and YYDKDF (reference sequence). In DNA, the CDR3 is TGTGCCACCAGCGATCCCGGGACAGGGGTTAACAATGAGCAGTTCTTC. Translated, it gives CATSDPGTGVNNEQFF.

This clonotype was seen a few times. The chain combines TRBV20-1 with TRBJ1-6; D perhaps matches TRBD1 (5 bases). V lost 4 bases and J 9 bases, leaving 22 bases between the germline ends. The CDR3 runs 16 residues. The germline CDR1 and CDR2 sequences are DFQATT and SNEGSKA (reference sequence). CDR3 DNA: TGCAGTGCTACCCTGTCACGGACACCTCTTAGTTCACCCCTCCACTTT. Its protein is CSATLSRTPLSSPLHF.

The V gene is TRBV5-4, the J gene TRBJ2-3; 11 nucleotides line up with TRBD2. Germline CDR1 and CDR2: SGHNT and YYREEE (reference sequence). J lost 2 bases, V lost 2 bases, and 4 bases had no gene match. The CDR3 loop spans 16 amino acids. Here the CDR3 DNA reads TGTGCCAGCAGCTTAGTAGCGGGGGGGGACACAGATACGCAGTATTTT. Residues: CASSLVAGGDTDTQYF.

This clonotype was seen only a few times. This sequence joins TRBV27 and TRBJ1-6, with TRBD1 identical over 9 bases. This CDR3 has 15 amino acids. The trim removed 5 bases at V and 4 bases at J, leaving 3 bases unmatched. Germline CDR1 is MNHEY and CDR2 is SMNVEV (reference sequence). The CDR3 protein is CASSPDRGYNSPLHF. CDR3 DNA: TGTGCCAGCAGTCCCGACAGGGGGTATAATTCACCCCTCCACTTT.

This clonotype was seen a handful of times. This rearrangement joins TRBV6-4 to TRBJ2-1, with D perhaps TRBD1 or TRBD2 (5 bases each). The CDR3 spans 14 residues. The germline gives CDR1 MRHNA, CDR2 SNTAGT. V lost 2 bases, J lost 10 bases, and 15 bases lay in between. CDR3 DNA sequence: TGTGCCAGCAGTGACCTTTTGGCAGGGAGCGAGCAGTTCTTC. It yields the protein CASSDLLAGSEQFF.

Ten or more counts support this clonotype. The chain carries TRBV28 and TRBJ2-7; D is uncertain. Germline V CDR1 and CDR2: MDHEN, SYDVKM. V lost 6 bases, J lost 0 bases, and 9 bases lay in between. CDR3 length: 13 amino acids. CDR3 sequence (DNA): TGTGCCAGCAGGGAGACCGGCTCCTACGAGCAGTACTTC. Translated: CASRETGSYEQYF.

This clonotype appeared a single time. The rearrangement links TRBV13 to TRBJ1-1; D may be TRBD1 (6 bases). The CDR3 runs 13 residues. CDR1 and CDR2 (germline): PRHDT, FYEKMQ (reference sequence). Trimming removed 4 bases at V and 7 bases at J, with 13 bases between. The CDR3: CASSSGGRVEAFF. The CDR3 bases are TGTGCCAGCAGCTCCGGGGGGCGGGTTGAAGCTTTCTTT. Drawing the rest from reference TRBV13 and TRBJ1-1, the complete variable domain is AAGVIQSPRHLIKEKRETATLKCYPIPRHDTVYWYQQGPGQDPQFLISFYEKMQSDKGSIPDRFSAQQFSDYHSELNMSSLELGDSALYFCASSSGGRVEAFFGQGTRLTVV.

This clonotype was seen more than once but under ten times. The chain uses TRBV5-1 and TRBJ2-3; 7 bases are a match to TRBD1. The trim removed 0 bases at V and 4 bases at J, leaving 5 bases unmatched. The CDR3 loop spans 15 amino acids. CDR1 SGHRS and CDR2 YFSETQ come from the germline V gene. The CDR3 sequence is CASSLEGGKADTQYF. CDR3 DNA: TGCGCCAGCAGCTTGGAAGGGGGCAAGGCAGATACGCAGTATTTT.

This clonotype was counted only a few times. The chain has TRBV3-1 and TRBJ2-1; D not certain. Trimming cost V 3 bases and J 6 bases, with 6 bases left between them. CDR3 size: 12 residues. Germline CDR1 LGHDT, CDR2 YNNKEL (reference sequence). The CDR3 protein is CASSHSFNEQFF. DNA of the CDR3: TGTGCCAGCAGCCACAGCTTCAATGAGCAGTTCTTC.

This sequence joins TRBV4-1 and TRBJ2-3; 8 positions agree with TRBD1. Germline-derived CDR1 and CDR2 are MGHRA and YSYEKL. Trimming cost V 4 bases and J 9 bases; bases outside gene matches: 15. The CDR3 covers 16 residues. CDR3 in DNA: TGCGCCAGCAGCCCCCTAAACAGGGGGGCCGCGGAGACGCAGTATTTT. Residues: CASSPLNRGAAETQYF.

This clonotype occurred a few times. This sequence joins TRBV7-6 and TRBJ2-5; D gene uncertain. V lost 4 bases and J 5 bases, leaving 11 bases between the germline ends. Germline V gene lookup returns CDR1 SGHVS and CDR2 FNYEAQ. The CDR3 runs 13 residues. CDR3 sequence reads: CASSSSRMETQYF. The CDR3 DNA sequence: TGTGCCAGCAGCTCCTCGAGGATGGAGACCCAGTACTTC.

This clonotype has just a few counts. The chain joins TRBV29-1 to TRBJ1-1; 9 nucleotides agree with TRBD1. Germline CDR1 SQVTM, CDR2 ANQGSEA. This CDR3 region has 13 residues. With 7 bases clipped from V and 0 bases from J, the junction kept 3 bases outside the gene matches. The CDR3 DNA follows: TGCAGCGCCGGGGACAGGGTGAACACTGAAGCTTTCTTT. Translated: CSAGDRVNTEAFF.

A few counts support this clonotype. The chain couples TRBV6-5 to TRBJ1-1, with 8 bases that match TRBD1. The junction had 14 bases not matched to a gene; V was cut back by 7 bases and J by 7 bases. There are 15 residues in the CDR3. The V gene's germline CDR1 is MNHEY and CDR2 SVGAGI. The CDR3 loop is CASISWQGALGEAFF. For the CDR3, the DNA is TGTGCCAGCATTTCCTGGCAGGGGGCGCTGGGTGAAGCTTTCTTT.

On this clonotype itself: One end of the junction does not line up with germline, which may come from a read error. The V gene is TRBV20-1, the J gene TRBJ2-2; 7 bases fit TRBD2. CDR3 length: 16 residues. Looked up from germline, CDR1 is DFQATT and CDR2 is SNEGSKA (reference sequence). CDR3 bases: TGCTGTGCTAGAGATTGGGGGGGAACGAACACCGGGGAGCTGTTTTTT. Translation: CCARDWGGTNTGELFF.

This sequence joins TRBV18 and TRBJ2-1; D is ambiguous. The germline V and J ends were trimmed by 3 bases and 8 bases, with 11 bases remaining between them. CDR1 and CDR2 from the germline V gene are KGHSH and LQKENI. The CDR3 sequence is 13 residues long. The CDR3 loop is CASSPDTMDEQFF. The CDR3, as DNA: TGTGCCAGCTCACCCGATACTATGGATGAGCAGTTCTTC. The full variable domain, with the rest looked up from reference TRBV18 and TRBJ2-1, is NAGVMQNPRHLVRRRGQEARLRCSPMKGHSHVYWYRQLPEEGLKFMVYLQKENIIDESGMPKERFSAEFPKEGPSILRIQQVVRGDSAAYFCASSPDTMDEQFFGPGTRLTVL.

The chain joins TRBV7-9 to TRBJ1-1, with TRBD1 as a possible D gene (6 bases). V was cut by 7 bases and J by 4 bases, with 19 bases left in between. Germline loops: CDR1 SEHNR, CDR2 FQNEAQ (reference sequence). The CDR3 is 15 residues long. In nucleotides, the CDR3 is TGTGCCAGCACACCCTCAGGGGCGGTGACCACTGAAGCTTTCTTT. This codes for CASTPSGAVTTEAFF.

This clonotype was seen many times. The junction departs from the called germline gene at one end, perhaps through a read error. The chain combines TRBV4-1 with TRBJ2-5; the match to TRBD2 covers 15 bases. CDR3 length: 16 amino acids. Germline V gives CDR1 MGHRA, CDR2 YSYEKL. CDR3 sequence reads: CASSQGLAGGQETQYF. CDR3 bases: TGTGCCAGCAGCCAAGGACTAGCGGGGGGGCAAGAGACCCAGTACTTC.

This clonotype has more than one count but fewer than ten. The V and J genes are TRBV18 and TRBJ2-1; the match to TRBD2 covers 9 bases. Losses at the gene ends were 6 bases for V and 8 bases for J; bases not matched to a gene: 8. This CDR3 contains 14 residues. Germline V gene lookup returns CDR1 KGHSH and CDR2 LQKENI. As DNA, the CDR3 is TGTGCCAGCTCGCCTAAGACTAGCGGTGATGAGCAGTTCTTC. Protein product: CASSPKTSGDEQFF.

This clonotype was counted a few times. CDR3 coding DNA: TGCGCCAGCAGCCTCAGGGGCCCCACGAACACCGGGGAGCTGTTTTTT. Amino acids: CASSLRGPTNTGELFF. The chain has TRBV4-1 and TRBJ2-2; D may be TRBD1 (6 bases). This CDR3 is 16 amino acids long. Trimming took off 4 bases at V and 0 bases at J, with 12 bases between the two ends. CDR1 MGHRA and CDR2 YSYEKL come from the germline V gene.

This chain connects TRBV7-9 to TRBJ2-5, with a tentative D call TRBD2 (7 bases). The CDR3 sequence is 16 residues long. Germline CDR1 is SEHNR and CDR2 is FQNEAQ (reference sequence). V was trimmed by 6 bases and J by 2 bases, leaving 19 bases between them. CDR3 region: CASSYSSGGEQETQYF. The CDR3 DNA sequence: TGTGCCAGCAGTTACAGCTCGGGGGGCGAACAAGAGACCCAGTACTTC.

This clonotype was seen repeatedly, ten times or more. The gene calls are TRBV20-1 and TRBJ2-1; a possible D gene is TRBD2 (5 bases). Between the trimmed V and J ends, which lost 0 bases and 5 bases, there was a span of 8 bases. This CDR3 region has 13 residues. Germline CDR1 is DFQATT and CDR2 is SNEGSKA (reference sequence). Here the CDR3 reads CSAREPSNNEQFF. DNA for the CDR3: TGCAGTGCTAGAGAACCTAGCAACAATGAGCAGTTCTTC.